The entry below describes one T cell receptor beta chain. V gave up 4 bases and J gave up 0 bases, with 19 bases separating them. The CDR3 runs to 18 residues. Per germline, CDR1 SEHNR and CDR2 FQNEAQ (reference sequence). This record belongs to a study of shared clonotypes between healthy human individuals. Study context: Each donor had three CD4 naive, three CD4 memory, two CD8 naive and one CD8 memory plate.

The assay was immunoSEQ multiplex PCR, and TCRdb's table has in-frame clones only and misses some. This table holds around 720,000 clones, less than 80% found once. The TCR was taken from a young woman in good health. Input material: memory CD4+ T cells sorted from blood. Indicated subset: CD45RA-negative fraction. The chain couples TRBV7-9 to TRBJ1-3, with a weak D call TRBD1 (6 bases). The CDR3 reads CASSSQMQGIYSGNTIYF. The CDR3 coding sequence is TGTGCCAGCAGCTCACAGATGCAGGGGATTTACTCTGGAAACACCATATATTTT. Together with reference TRBV7-9 and TRBJ1-3, the CDR3 gives the full variable domain: DTGVSQNPRHKITKRGQNVTFRCDPISEHNRLYWYRQTLGQGPEFLTYFQNEAQLEKSRLLSDRFSAERPKGSFSTLEIQRTEQGDSAMYLCASSSQMQGIYSGNTIYFGEGSWLTVV.